The 29 T cell receptor beta chains in this list originate from one sample, sequenced in a study of T-cell reconstitution after alpha-beta-depleted transplantation in children. Unique molecular identifiers tagged the TCRbeta library. TCRdb used MiXCR to reprocess the PCR reads, holding one entry per CDR3 protein. The sample holds around 500,000 distinct CDR3 sequences, 23% seen once. The specimen comprised PBMCs, mostly from graft donor cells, sampled 360 days after TCRalphabeta/CD19-depleted stem cell transplant. These receptors were taken from a boy younger than two who had a stem cell transplant for acute myeloid leukemia, so the T cells may come from the graft donor.

The V and J genes are TRBV19 and TRBJ1-1; D may be TRBD1 (6 bases). V was cut by 5 bases and J by 1 base, with 14 bases left in between. In germline, CDR1 is LNHDA, CDR2 SQIVND (reference sequence). The CDR3 runs to 15 residues. Written as DNA, the CDR3 is TGTGCCAGTAGTGCACCGGGACACAGGAACACTGAAGCTTTCTTT. This encodes CASSAPGHRNTEAFF.

This clonotype appeared a few times. V is TRBV15 and J is TRBJ2-3; 8 positions match TRBD1. Germline V gene lookup returns CDR1 LNHNV and CDR2 YYDKDF (reference sequence). Trimming at V came to 5 bases and at J to 1 base, leaving 5 bases not matched to a gene. The CDR3 is made up of 15 amino acids. The CDR3 sequence: CATSGQGGGTDTQYF. In DNA, the CDR3 is TGTGCCACCAGCGGACAGGGAGGAGGCACAGATACGCAGTATTTT.

This clonotype has ten or more counts. This rearrangement joins TRBV4-1 to TRBJ2-5; TRBD1 aligns across 7 bases. This CDR3 has 14 residues. Per the germline V gene, CDR1 is MGHRA and CDR2 is YSYEKL. V lost 1 base to trimming and J lost 5 bases; unmatched junction nucleotides: 4. The CDR3 DNA is TGCGCCAGCAGCCAAGGGACAGGTGGGGAGACCCAGTACTTC. Translated, it gives CASSQGTGGETQYF.

This clonotype was seen only a few times. The chain couples TRBV5-1 to TRBJ2-3; the D gene is possibly TRBD2 (5 bases). V was shortened by 4 bases and J by 2 bases, with 14 bases between the two germline ends. This CDR3 comprises 15 residues. Looked up from germline, CDR1 is SGHRS and CDR2 is YFSETQ. CDR3 amino acids: CASSPLASATDTQYF. The CDR3 DNA is TGCGCCAGCAGCCCCCTAGCTTCAGCCACAGATACGCAGTATTTT.

This clonotype was detected ten times or more. The chain recombines TRBV7-8 with TRBJ2-7; 13 nucleotides agree with TRBD2. The CDR3 totals 15 residues. Germline V gene data show CDR1 as SGHVS and CDR2 as FQNEAQ. With 7 bases clipped from V and 6 bases from J, the junction kept 9 bases outside the gene matches. CDR3 amino acids: CASTGLAGAPFEQYF. The CDR3 bases are TGTGCCAGCACCGGACTAGCGGGGGCTCCTTTCGAGCAGTACTTC.

V is TRBV19 and J is TRBJ2-7; 12 bases match TRBD2. This CDR3 comprises 15 residues. V shed 5 bases, J shed 3 bases, and the junction held 5 bases outside the gene matches. Germline assignment: CDR1 LNHDA and CDR2 SQIVND (reference sequence). The CDR3 sequence is CASSAGLAGSYEQYF. The CDR3 DNA follows: TGTGCCAGTAGTGCCGGACTAGCGGGGAGCTACGAGCAGTACTTC.

V usage is TRBV7-2 and J usage is TRBJ2-1; 7 nucleotides match TRBD2. V gave up 5 bases and J gave up 6 bases; unmatched junction bases: 10. CDR3 length equals 15 residues. Germline V gene lookup returns CDR1 SGHTA and CDR2 FQGNSA. CDR3 sequence: CASSARTSRGNEQFF. Here the CDR3 DNA reads TGTGCCAGCAGCGCCCGGACTAGTCGGGGCAATGAGCAGTTCTTC. The full variable domain, in which reference TRBV7-2 and TRBJ2-1 provide the parts outside the CDR3, is GAGVSQSPSNKVTEKGKDVELRCDPISGHTALYWYRQSLGQGLEFLIYFQGNSAPDKSGLPSDRFSAERTGGSVSTLTIQRTQQEDSAVYLCASSARTSRGNEQFFGPGTRLTVL.

The rearrangement uses TRBV12-3 or TRBV12-4 and TRBJ1-6, with D unresolved. This CDR3 is 14 amino acids long. Trimming removed 3 bases from V and 10 bases from J, with 13 bases in between. The DNA for the CDR3 is TGTGCCAGCAGTTTGGGTTCAGGCGGATCACCCCTCCACTTT. Its protein is CASSLGSGGSPLHF.

The CDR3 sequence is CASSYVGVPPGELFF. As DNA, the CDR3 is TGTGCCAGCAGTTATGTCGGGGTACCCCCCGGGGAGCTGTTTTTT. V usage is TRBV6-2 or TRBV6-3 and J usage is TRBJ2-2; TRBD2 might be the D (5 bases). Germline CDR1 MNHEY, CDR2 SVGEGT. Trimming removed 3 bases from V and 6 bases from J, with 14 bases in between. The CDR3 spans 15 residues.

The table lists this clonotype with many counts. The genes are TRBV4-3 and TRBJ2-7; D possibly corresponds to TRBD2 (5 bases). Germline CDR1 is LGHNA and CDR2 is YSLEER. Trimming stripped 3 bases from V and 0 bases from J, with 21 bases between. The CDR3 has 18 residues. The CDR3 nucleotides are TGCGCCAGCAGCCAGGAAGGGTATTTTACGGGGAGCTCCTACGAGCAGTACTTC. Protein sequence: CASSQEGYFTGSSYEQYF.

J is TRBJ2-1 and V is TRBV9, with D perhaps matching TRBD1 (5 bases). The CDR3 runs 14 residues. CDR1 and CDR2 (germline): SGDLS, YYNGEE. Trimming left V 0 bases short and J 2 bases short, with 6 bases between. CDR3 nucleotide sequence: TGTGCCAGCAGCGTAGTGGACACCTACAATGAGCAGTTCTTC. Protein sequence: CASSVVDTYNEQFF.

This clonotype was seen a few times. CDR3 region: CSARASSAEQYV. CDR3 nucleotide sequence: TGCAGTGCTAGAGCGTCCTCCGCCGAGCAGTACGTC. This chain uses TRBV20-1 with TRBJ2-7; D is uncertain. V gave up 1 base and J gave up 6 bases, with 10 bases separating them. CDR1 DFQATT and CDR2 SNEGSKA come from the germline V gene (reference sequence). The CDR3 has 12 residues.

The V gene is TRBV18, the J gene TRBJ2-5; no clear D. In germline, CDR1 is KGHSH, CDR2 LQKENI. V dropped 3 bases and J dropped 1 base, with 6 bases sitting between them. The CDR3 runs 13 residues. CDR3 region: CASSPAFQETQYF. The CDR3 nucleotides are TGTGCCAGCTCACCCGCGTTCCAAGAGACCCAGTACTTC.

This rearrangement joins TRBV29-1 to TRBJ2-3; D remains unclear. Per germline, CDR1 SQVTM and CDR2 ANQGSEA. The CDR3 has 12 residues. With 0 bases removed from V and 9 bases from J, the gap between germline ends came to 10 bases. CDR3 region: CSVEEMSRTQYF. For the CDR3, the DNA is TGCAGCGTTGAAGAAATGAGTCGGACGCAGTATTTT.

This clonotype has ten or more counts. The chain joins TRBV7-8 to TRBJ2-7, with D unresolved. The CDR3 has 14 residues. Between the trimmed V and J ends, which lost 2 bases and 4 bases, there was a span of 12 bases. The germline V gene has CDR1 SGHVS and CDR2 FQNEAQ. The CDR3 sequence: CASSLTPQYYEQYV. CDR3 in DNA: TGTGCCAGCAGCTTAACGCCACAGTATTACGAGCAGTACGTC.

This clonotype came up a few times. The rearrangement uses TRBV13 and TRBJ1-1, with D tentatively TRBD1 (5 bases). This CDR3 has 12 amino acids. Trimming took 3 bases from V and 12 from J, leaving 14 bases between them. Germline assignment: CDR1 PRHDT and CDR2 FYEKMQ (reference sequence). The DNA for the CDR3 is TGTGCCAGCAGCTTTGGGGGACTTGAGTCTTTCTTT. Translating gives CASSFGGLESFF.

The chain combines TRBV28 with TRBJ2-1; weak D call: TRBD2 (6 bases). V lost 10 bases and J 7 bases, leaving 23 bases between the germline ends. There are 15 residues in the CDR3. Germline V gives CDR1 MDHEN, CDR2 SYDVKM. As DNA, the CDR3 is TGTGCCACCTCATGGGGCGGGGCCGGAGGGAATGAGCAGTTCTTC. This gives the protein CATSWGGAGGNEQFF.

This clonotype occurred many times. The rearrangement joins TRBV5-5 to TRBJ2-1, with TRBD1 matching over 10 bases. Trimming at V came to 6 bases and at J to 7 bases, leaving 10 bases not matched to a gene. Germline lookup yields CDR1 SGHKS and CDR2 YYEKEE (reference sequence). This CDR3 is 15 amino acids long. The DNA for the CDR3 is TGTGCCAGCACCAAGACAGGGGGCGTTGGGAATGAGCAGTTCTTC. Protein sequence: CASTKTGGVGNEQFF.

The chain links TRBV20-1 to TRBJ2-3, with 9 positions matching TRBD2. Trimming cost V 1 base and J 5 bases; bases outside gene matches: 4. CDR3 length: 14 amino acids. Germline CDR1 is DFQATT and CDR2 is SNEGSKA (reference sequence). The CDR3 coding sequence is TGCAGTGCTAGAGGCGGGGGGGTGGGAGATACGCAGTATTTT. Translating gives CSARGGGVGDTQYF.

There are a few counts of this clonotype. V is TRBV5-6 and J is TRBJ2-2; no definite D call. Trimming pared 3 bases from V and 7 bases from J, leaving 7 bases between. The CDR3 is 12 amino acids. Germline V lookup: CDR1 SGHDT, CDR2 YYEEEE. The CDR3 region is CASSYYGGELFF. CDR3 in DNA: TGTGCCAGCAGCTACTACGGCGGGGAGCTGTTTTTT.

This clonotype was found many times. The genes are TRBV5-1 and TRBJ2-7; TRBD1 or TRBD2 may be the D gene (5 bases each). CDR1 is SGHRS and CDR2 is YFSETQ in the germline V gene. The CDR3 spans 14 residues. V was shortened by 5 bases and J by 5 bases, with 17 bases between the two germline ends. CDR3 coding DNA: TGCGCCAGCAGACCGGGACCCCTCCCGGACGAGCAGTACTTC. Protein: CASRPGPLPDEQYF.

This clonotype occurred a few times. This chain uses TRBV6-1 with TRBJ2-7; TRBD1 aligns across 9 bases. The CDR3 contains 14 residues. Germline trimming cut 6 bases from V and 5 bases from J; bases unmatched to any gene: 8. From germline, CDR1 is MNHNS and CDR2 SASEGT. CDR3 in DNA: TGTGCCAGCAGCGCCGGGACAGGGAGCAACGAGCAGTACGTC. Translated: CASSAGTGSNEQYV.

In this sample, this clonotype turned up many times. The chain is built from TRBV5-5 and TRBJ2-3; tentative D call: TRBD1 (6 bases). V was shortened by 4 bases and J by 5 bases, with 8 bases between the two germline ends. Germline lookup yields CDR1 SGHKS and CDR2 YYEKEE (reference sequence). This CDR3 spans 12 amino acids. The CDR3 sequence is CASSQTGDTQYF. The CDR3 bases are TGTGCCAGCAGCCAGACAGGAGATACGCAGTATTTT.

This clonotype has just a few counts. The V gene is TRBV6-1, the J gene TRBJ1-1; a weak D match, TRBD1 (6 bases). Trimming took 10 bases from V and 0 from J, leaving 18 bases between them. This CDR3 is built from 15 residues. CDR1 MNHNS and CDR2 SASEGT come from the germline V gene. In DNA form, the CDR3 reads TGTGCCACCTGGAACGTGGACAGCTTGAACACTGAAGCTTTCTTT. This encodes CATWNVDSLNTEAFF.

This chain connects TRBV12-3 or TRBV12-4 to TRBJ2-5; D perhaps matches TRBD2 (6 bases). The CDR3 contains 12 residues. Trimming took 7 bases from V and 9 from J, leaving 15 bases between them. The CDR3 nucleotides read TGTGCCAGCACCGCACTAACGGGGGCCCAGTACTTC. It specifies CASTALTGAQYF.

This clonotype was recorded a few times. J is TRBJ2-3 and V is TRBV4-2; 7 bases map to TRBD1. This CDR3 comprises 15 residues. V dropped 5 bases and J dropped 2; count of bases not matched to a gene: 7. Per germline, CDR1 LGHNA and CDR2 YNFKEQ. The chain's CDR3 is CASSEGQPLTDTQYF. The CDR3 DNA sequence: TGTGCCAGCAGCGAGGGACAGCCCCTCACAGATACGCAGTATTTT.

The rearrangement uses TRBV6-2 or TRBV6-3 and TRBJ2-3; 14 bases match TRBD2. This CDR3 has 18 amino acids. The J segment lost 0 bases and the V segment lost 5 bases, leaving 7 bases of the junction unmatched. Per the germline V gene, CDR1 is MNHEY and CDR2 is SVGEGT. CDR3 sequence reads: CASSPRTSGGLSTDTQYF. CDR3 coding DNA: TGTGCCAGCAGTCCACGGACTAGCGGGGGGCTAAGCACAGATACGCAGTATTTT.

V usage is TRBV12-3 or TRBV12-4 and J usage is TRBJ1-5, with 7 bases aligning to TRBD1. The V gene end was trimmed by 4 bases and the J gene end by 6 bases; junction bases not matched to a gene: 6. The CDR3 covers 14 residues. CDR3 protein: CASSSTGVGQPQHF. Written as DNA, the CDR3 is TGTGCCAGCAGTTCAACAGGGGTAGGTCAGCCCCAGCATTTT.

This clonotype was found a few times. This chain joins TRBV24-1 and TRBJ1-2, with no clear D. The V and J ends lost 4 bases and 3 bases respectively, with 2 bases between them. This CDR3 region has 11 residues. Germline V CDR1 and CDR2: KGHDR, SFDVKD. CDR3 region: CATSDYYGYTF. CDR3 coding DNA: TGTGCCACCAGTGACTACTATGGCTACACCTTC.